This entry concerns a single TCR beta chain. What it recognizes is unknown. Using immunoSEQ multiplex PCR, the repertoire was profiled, and TCRdb retains in-frame clones only, with some absent. The sample has about 12,000 clones, roughly 84% seen once. Germline-derived CDR1 and CDR2 are MNHNS and SASEGT. Trimming removed 1 base at V and 5 bases at J, with 6 bases between. The CDR3 has 13 residues. The data were obtained in a study of T cells in localized non-small cell lung cancer. Overall study findings and caveats: Measurement of T cell clonality placed uninvolved adjacent lung highest, above the level in tumor. Appearances in adjacent lung were noted for a median roughly 58 of the top 100 tumor clones. Longer overall survival was associated with a higher density of T cells in the blood. Sequencing involved a lone tumor region, leaving heterogeneity possible.

This receptor was identified in a male donor older than 55 with stage I lung adenocarcinoma. The sequences come from peripheral blood, collected before any cancer treatment. The chain couples TRBV6-1 to TRBJ2-1; maybe TRBD2 (5 bases). CDR3 nucleotides: TGTGCCAGCAGTGAAGGGACTCACAATGAGCAGTTCTTC. Translating it yields CASSEGTHNEQFF.